Each of the 3 T cell receptor beta chains below was sequenced from the same sample in a study of blood T cell repertoires in COVID-19. This table comes from immunoSEQ multiplex PCR, and its TCRdb copy is limited to in-frame clones, with some not included. The table shows about 360,000 clones, with less than 90% occurring only once. Sample: peripheral blood. These receptors originate from a woman aged 60-75 years with COVID-19, enrolled during active disease.

V usage is TRBV5-1 and J usage is TRBJ1-1, with 10 bases that match TRBD1. CDR3 length: 21 amino acids. The germline V gene has CDR1 SGHRS and CDR2 YFSETQ. V gave up 3 bases and J gave up 1 base; unmatched junction bases: 21. This CDR3 reads CASSSRTGGPSFIFTNTEAFF. Written as DNA, the CDR3 is TGCGCCAGCAGCTCGCGGACAGGGGGACCCTCGTTCATATTCACGAACACTGAAGCTTTCTTT.

The chain links TRBV10-3 to TRBJ1-2; TRBD1 agrees at 8 bases. This CDR3 comprises 17 residues. In germline, CDR1 is ENHRY, CDR2 SYGVKD. The V segment lost 2 bases and the J segment 4 bases; nucleotides outside the gene matches: 12. The CDR3 DNA reads as TGTGCCATCAGTGAGGGGTCAGGGGGCAGGGACTCCTATGGCTACACCTTC. Amino acid sequence: CAISEGSGGRDSYGYTF.

The chain combines TRBV4-1 with TRBJ2-1, with a tentative D call TRBD2 (6 bases). Germline V lookup: CDR1 MGHRA, CDR2 YSYEKL. The CDR3 is made up of 15 amino acids. V gave up 5 bases and J gave up 10 bases, with 21 bases separating them. As DNA, the CDR3 is TGCGCCAGCAGCGAGGGTTTGCGCGGGGTAGGGGAGCAGTTCTTC. Its protein is CASSEGLRGVGEQFF.